The 9 T cell receptor beta chains presented below share a single source sample, sequenced in a study of T cell responses to AZD1222 COVID-19 vaccine. Data came from immunoSEQ multiplex PCR; TCRdb stores just in-frame clones and leaves some out. Among some 89,000 clones listed, roughly 90% were seen once. Sample: peripheral blood, taken on day 0 of MenACWY control vaccination. The receptors stem from an adult in good health.

The V gene is TRBV5-1, the J gene TRBJ2-7; the D call may be TRBD1 or TRBD2 (6 bases each). V lost 4 bases and J lost 6, with 20 bases in between. The CDR3 spans 15 residues. From germline, CDR1 is SGHRS and CDR2 YFSETQ. The CDR3 loop reads CASSRITTGTGEQYF. DNA of the CDR3: TGCGCCAGCAGCCGCATAACAACAGGGACTGGCGAGCAGTACTTC.

The chain recombines TRBV19 with TRBJ2-3, with 9 bases lining up with TRBD2. The junction had 17 bases not matched to a gene; V was cut back by 5 bases and J by 2 bases. Germline CDR1 reads LNHDA; CDR2 reads SQIVND (reference sequence). The CDR3 has 19 residues. CDR3 sequence (DNA): TGTGCCAGTAGTCTGATTAGGGGAGCGACTAGCGGACCCACAGATACGCAGTATTTT. This encodes CASSLIRGATSGPTDTQYF.

The chain recombines TRBV6-1 with TRBJ2-4; 11 nucleotides match TRBD2. The CDR3 length is 18 residues. Germline values: CDR1 MNHNS, CDR2 SASEGT. V gave up 2 bases and J gave up 1 base; unmatched junction bases: 7. CDR3 protein: CASSELIAGGGAKNIQYF. As DNA, the CDR3 is TGTGCCAGCAGTGAATTGATAGCGGGGGGGGGCGCCAAAAACATTCAGTACTTC.

In nucleotides, the CDR3 is TGTGCCAGCAGCCTCGGGACTAGCGGGAACAATGAGCAGTTCTTC. It encodes CASSLGTSGNNEQFF. This chain links TRBV7-3 with TRBJ2-1, with 13 bases matching TRBD2. CDR1 is SGHTA and CDR2 is FQGTGA in the germline V gene. Losses at the gene ends were 5 bases for V and 5 bases for J; bases not matched to a gene: 3. The CDR3 covers 15 residues.

This clone appeared a single time. CDR3 coding DNA: TGTGCCAGCAGCCAAAGGACAGGCTCTGGAAACACCATATATTTT. It is translated as CASSQRTGSGNTIYF. This chain joins TRBV7-3 and TRBJ1-3; 7 bases are shared with TRBD1. The CDR3 loop spans 15 amino acids. The V segment lost 5 bases and the J segment 0 bases; nucleotides outside the gene matches: 4. Germline lookup yields CDR1 SGHTA and CDR2 FQGTGA.

The chain combines TRBV6-5 with TRBJ1-4; D ambiguous. V shed 2 bases and J shed 6 bases, with 13 bases lying between them. This CDR3 spans 15 amino acids. Germline V gene lookup returns CDR1 MNHEY and CDR2 SVGAGI. This chain's CDR3 is CASSYGQEIYEKLFF. CDR3 bases: TGTGCCAGCAGTTACGGGCAGGAGATATATGAAAAACTGTTTTTT.

This sequence joins TRBV7-8 and TRBJ2-5; D is possibly TRBD2 (5 bases). This CDR3 has 17 amino acids. The germline V gene encodes CDR1 SGHVS and CDR2 FQNEAQ. Trimming took 3 bases from V and 5 from J, leaving 22 bases between them. The CDR3 reads CASSFRSARVLGETQYF. For the CDR3, the DNA is TGTGCCAGCAGCTTCAGGTCGGCGCGGGTACTGGGGGAGACCCAGTACTTC.

A single count supports this clone. The rearrangement joins TRBV27 to TRBJ1-1; D is undetermined. Germline V lookup: CDR1 MNHEY, CDR2 SMNVEV (reference sequence). The length of the CDR3 is 14 residues. V was shortened by 3 bases and J by 6 bases, with 14 bases between the two germline ends. CDR3 coding DNA: TGTGCCAGCAGTTTTGGTGTGGGTATCTCTGAAGCTTTCTTT. Its translation: CASSFGVGISEAFF.

J is TRBJ1-1 and V is TRBV3-1 (or the pseudogene TRBV3-2); D might be TRBD1 (5 bases). V was trimmed by 7 bases and J by 0 bases, leaving 9 bases between them. This CDR3 is 13 amino acids long. Germline CDR1 and CDR2: LGHDT and YNNKEL (reference sequence). The DNA of the CDR3 is TGTGCCAGCATTGGGGACCTGAACACTGAAGCTTTCTTT. Translating gives CASIGDLNTEAFF.